These 19 T cell receptor beta chains were all obtained from the same sample, sequenced in a study of blood T cell repertoires in COVID-19 (dated by TCRdb to 2018 to 2020). Library prep was done by the immunoSEQ multiplex PCR assay. TCRdb holds this immuneACCESS table with in-frame rearrangements only. Some clones are missing; in checked studies, unresolved V genes explain under half, and the rest has no known cause. The sample table records about 50,000 clones; more than 70% of these occur just once. Under 2.5% of the sample comes from the top ten. The specimen sequenced was peripheral blood. Every receptor here comes from a human donor in a cohort sampled during active COVID-19.

This clone occurred once. The rearrangement joins TRBV4-3 to TRBJ2-6; D is possibly TRBD2 (6 bases). With 6 bases removed from V and 3 bases from J, the gap between germline ends came to 15 bases. The length of the CDR3 is 16 residues. Germline V gene data show CDR1 as LGHNA and CDR2 as YSLEER. The CDR3: CASRPAGLDGANVLTF. The CDR3 DNA reads as TGCGCCAGCAGACCTGCGGGATTGGATGGGGCCAACGTCCTGACTTTC.

The chain links TRBV7-9 to TRBJ2-1; 11 bases agree with TRBD2. J gave up 10 bases and V 3 bases, and 17 bases lay outside the gene matches. CDR3 length: 18 amino acids. CDR1 and CDR2 (germline): SEHNR, FQNEAQ (reference sequence). This CDR3 reads CASSFLNLELAGVGEQFF. CDR3 coding DNA: TGTGCCAGCAGCTTCCTTAATCTTGAACTAGCGGGAGTTGGGGAGCAGTTCTTC.

This chain joins TRBV14 and TRBJ1-2; tentative D call: TRBD1 (5 bases). V shed 4 bases and J shed 8 bases, with 14 bases lying between them. The CDR3 is 13 amino acids. Germline CDR1 is SGHDN and CDR2 is FVKESK. In DNA, the CDR3 is TGTGCCAGCAGCCGGCGGTGGGGGGACGGCTACACCTTC. As protein: CASSRRWGDGYTF.

The chain has TRBV7-3 and TRBJ2-2; D is unclear. The germline V and J ends were trimmed by 4 bases and 5 bases, with 11 bases remaining between them. This CDR3 has 14 amino acids. CDR1 and CDR2 (germline): SGHTA, FQGTGA. In DNA form, the CDR3 reads TGTGCCAGCAGCTCAGGATATAGGACCGGGGAGCTGTTTTTT. Amino acid sequence: CASSSGYRTGELFF. Complete variable domain (other parts from reference TRBV7-3 and TRBJ2-2): GAGVSQTPSNKVTEKGKYVELRCDPISGHTALYWYRQSLGQGPEFLIYFQGTGAADDSGLPNDRFFAVRPEGSVSTLKIQRTERGDSAVYLCASSSGYRTGELFFGEGSRLTVL.

V gene TRBV27 combines with J gene TRBJ2-3, with TRBD2 matching 7 bases. This CDR3 has 16 amino acids. The V segment lost 5 bases and the J segment 0 bases; nucleotides outside the gene matches: 8. Germline V gene data show CDR1 as MNHEY and CDR2 as SMNVEV (reference sequence). CDR3 in amino acids: CASSLRLAASTDTQYF. The CDR3 nucleotides are TGTGCCAGCAGTCTCCGTCTAGCGGCCAGCACAGATACGCAGTATTTT.

V and J are TRBV7-8 and TRBJ1-3, with D tentatively TRBD1 (5 bases). CDR1 is SGHVS, CDR2 FQNEAQ, per germline. CDR3 length: 13 residues. Trimming pared 5 bases from V and 4 bases from J, leaving 9 bases between. DNA for the CDR3: TGTGCCAGCAGCACCCGGACAGGAAACACCATATATTTT. This encodes CASSTRTGNTIYF.

V usage is TRBV24-1 and J usage is TRBJ2-5, with D tentatively TRBD2 (5 bases). Between the trimmed V and J ends, which lost 3 bases and 1 base, there was a span of 14 bases. The CDR3 runs to 16 residues. Germline loops: CDR1 KGHDR, CDR2 SFDVKD. This CDR3 reads CATSDPAEGPQETQYF. The CDR3 nucleotides read TGTGCCACCAGTGATCCGGCCGAGGGCCCCCAAGAGACCCAGTACTTC.

The chain combines TRBV10-1 with TRBJ2-3, with 9 bases matching TRBD2. This CDR3 spans 15 amino acids. Germline V lookup: CDR1 WNHNN, CDR2 SYGVQD (reference sequence). The ends lost 2 bases at V and 5 bases at J; junction bases unmatched: 5. CDR3 amino acids: CASSEAGGLGDTQYF. The CDR3 DNA reads TGCGCCAGCAGTGAGGCGGGGGGGCTCGGAGATACGCAGTATTTT.

The V and J genes are TRBV7-3 and TRBJ2-1, with D possibly matching TRBD2 (5 bases). This CDR3 has 16 amino acids. V gave up 5 bases and J gave up 7 bases, with 21 bases separating them. Germline CDR1 is SGHTA and CDR2 is FQGTGA. CDR3: CASSLHVRGAVNEQFF. DNA for the CDR3: TGTGCCAGCAGCCTCCATGTACGGGGTGCGGTAAATGAGCAGTTCTTC.

The V and J genes are TRBV11-2 and TRBJ2-1; 11 nucleotides line up with TRBD2. The CDR3 has 17 residues. Germline V lookup: CDR1 SGHAT, CDR2 FQNNGV. The ends lost 1 base at V and 4 bases at J; junction bases unmatched: 6. The CDR3 DNA is TGTGCCAGCAGCTTAGGCCAACTAGCGGGAGAGTACAATGAGCAGTTCTTC. Amino acid sequence: CASSLGQLAGEYNEQFF. Using reference TRBV11-2 and TRBJ2-1 for the parts outside the CDR3, the full variable domain is EAGVAQSPRYKIIEKRQSVAFWCNPISGHATLYWYQQILGQGPKLLIQFQNNGVVDDSQLPKDRFSAERLKGVDSTLKIQPAKLEDSAVYLCASSLGQLAGEYNEQFFGPGTRLTVL.

The V and J genes are TRBV7-8 and TRBJ2-3, with a possible D match to TRBD1 (6 bases). This CDR3 has 15 residues. Trimming cost V 3 bases and J 1 base, with 11 bases left between them. The germline V gene has CDR1 SGHVS and CDR2 FQNEAQ. CDR3 loop: CASSLLGAGTDTQYF. The CDR3 coding sequence is TGTGCCAGCAGCTTGTTGGGGGCCGGCACAGATACGCAGTATTTT.

The chain links TRBV12-3 or TRBV12-4 to TRBJ1-1; D remains ambiguous. This CDR3 is 12 amino acids long. Deletions cut 5 bases from V and 1 base from J, with 5 bases between. The CDR3 spells CASSPQNTEAFF. The CDR3 nucleotides are TGTGCCAGCAGTCCACAGAACACTGAAGCTTTCTTT.

J is TRBJ2-5 and V is TRBV5-6, with TRBD2 identical over 8 bases. Trimming removed 3 bases from V and 5 bases from J; junction bases left unmatched: 3. The CDR3 spans 13 residues. Per the germline V gene, CDR1 is SGHDT and CDR2 is YYEEEE. CDR3 DNA: TGTGCCAGCAGCTCGAGCGGGGGCGAGACCCAGTACTTC. Translation: CASSSSGGETQYF.

CDR3 amino acids: CASSLESLTADTQYF. DNA for the CDR3: TGTGCCAGCAGCTTAGAGTCCCTCACTGCAGATACGCAGTATTTT. The V gene is TRBV7-2, the J gene TRBJ2-3; D is undetermined. Between the trimmed V and J ends, which lost 1 base and 4 bases, there was a span of 12 bases. The CDR3 is made up of 15 amino acids. The germline gives CDR1 SGHTA, CDR2 FQGNSA.

The chain recombines TRBV7-9 with TRBJ1-1; D is unresolved. CDR3 length: 14 residues. CDR1 SEHNR and CDR2 FQNEAQ come from the germline V gene (reference sequence). The V end lost 2 bases, the J end lost 3 bases, and 10 bases lay between the germline ends. The chain's CDR3 is CASSLTGRDTEAFF. The CDR3 region has the DNA TGTGCCAGCAGCTTAACGGGTCGGGACACTGAAGCTTTCTTT.

The chain joins TRBV7-3 to TRBJ2-3; 9 bases match TRBD2. Germline CDR1 and CDR2: SGHTA and FQGTGA. J was trimmed by 5 bases and V by 2 bases; bases with no gene match: 8. The CDR3 totals 16 residues. CDR3 residues: CASSLYRGGAGDTQYF. The CDR3 coding sequence is TGTGCCAGCAGCTTATACCGCGGGGGGGCCGGAGATACGCAGTATTTT.

The chain couples TRBV7-2 to TRBJ1-2; 9 nucleotides line up with TRBD1. This CDR3 has 14 amino acids. Per germline, CDR1 SGHTA and CDR2 FQGNSA. The V segment lost 1 base and the J segment 7 bases; nucleotides outside the gene matches: 4. The CDR3 region has the DNA TGTGCCAGCAGCTTAGAACAGGGGGCGCTTGGCTACACCTTC. Amino acids: CASSLEQGALGYTF.

This chain connects TRBV2 to TRBJ1-3, with a possible D match to TRBD1 (5 bases). The CDR3 covers 15 residues. From germline, CDR1 is SNHLY and CDR2 FYNNEI. The V end was cut by 7 bases, the J end by 0 bases, with 13 bases between. CDR3 sequence reads: CASIGDRISGNTIYF. CDR3 DNA: TGTGCCAGCATAGGAGACAGAATCTCTGGAAACACCATATATTTT. Full variable domain (rest looked up from reference TRBV2 and TRBJ1-3): EPEVTQTPSHQVTQMGQEVILRCVPISNHLYFYWYRQILGQKVEFLVSFYNNEISEKSEIFDDQFSVERPDGSNFTLKIRSTKLEDSAMYFCASIGDRISGNTIYFGEGSWLTVV.

The chain is built from TRBV5-8 and TRBJ2-7; 7 bases are shared with TRBD2. The V segment lost 1 base and the J segment 3 bases; nucleotides outside the gene matches: 4. The CDR3 spans 14 residues. Germline V gives CDR1 SGHTS, CDR2 YDEGEE. CDR3 sequence reads: CASSLRGVGYEQYF. In DNA form, the CDR3 reads TGTGCCAGCAGCTTGCGGGGGGTGGGCTACGAGCAGTACTTC.